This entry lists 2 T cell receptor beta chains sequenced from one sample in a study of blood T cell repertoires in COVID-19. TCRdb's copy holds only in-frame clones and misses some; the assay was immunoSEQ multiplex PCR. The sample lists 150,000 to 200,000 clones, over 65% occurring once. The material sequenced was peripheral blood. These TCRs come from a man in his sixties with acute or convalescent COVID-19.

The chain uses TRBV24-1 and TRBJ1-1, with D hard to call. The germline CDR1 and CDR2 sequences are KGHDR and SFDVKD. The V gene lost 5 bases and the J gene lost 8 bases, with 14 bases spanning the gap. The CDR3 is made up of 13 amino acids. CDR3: CATSGGGTTEAFF. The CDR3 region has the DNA TGTGCCACCAGTGGTGGTGGTACTACCGAAGCTTTCTTT.

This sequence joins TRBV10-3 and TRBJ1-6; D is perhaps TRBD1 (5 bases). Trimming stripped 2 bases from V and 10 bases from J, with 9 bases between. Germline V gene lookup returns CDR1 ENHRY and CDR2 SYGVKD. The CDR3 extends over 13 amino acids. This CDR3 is CAISEDGGSPLHF. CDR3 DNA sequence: TGTGCCATCAGTGAGGATGGGGGGTCACCCCTCCACTTT.